A single T cell receptor beta chain is shown here with its context. Its specific antigen is unknown. No base quality information exists; no much larger clone differs at one position. These data are taken from a study of T cell repertoires in cytomegalovirus infection (dated by TCRdb to between 2018 and 2020). General notes on the study: Alongside well-studied HLA-B-restricted epitopes, the peptide stimulations were aimed at recently identified HLA-C-restricted CMV epitopes, whose presentation resists viral immunomodulation. The HLA type of each donor mattered for the analysis, because public TCR beta signatures pointed to carriage of CMV infection along with the matching HLA type.

This sample was sequenced with an Illumina HiSeq 1500. Using fastp at Q25 and MiXCR, TCRdb reprocessed the public reads and kept productive beta chains. Each entry merges the rows of one CDR3 protein and shows their most common DNA and genes. The sample table shows 70,000 to 85,000 distinct CDR3 sequences, and 35% to 45% are seen once. The ten largest clonotypes hold 93% of the sample. The CDR3, cysteine through phenylalanine, is 14 amino acids long. Only the CDR3 DNA is retained, 42 bases long and in frame from the first base. Via the germline V gene, CDR1 is SGHTA and CDR2 FQGTGA. Germline trimming amounts to 5 bases on V and 1 base on J, with 5 as the count of junction bases outside the gene matches. General study outcomes and caveats: Cumulative frequency of public TCR beta family members discriminated carriers of CMV infection plus the relevant HLA type in this cohort and an independent 352-donor cohort. The ex vivo response was dominated by HLA-C-restricted CMV-specific TCR beta clonotypes, which also provided the single most frequent clonotype in two of eight donors.

This specimen's treatment or condition label, interpreted: in vitro stimulation with specific CMV peptide epitopes to enrich CMV-specific T cells. The chain couples TRBV7-3 to TRBJ2-7, with 7 middle bases fitting TRBD1. The sample was CD8+ T cells from cultured PBMCs, taken from culture after CMV antigen stimulation. The sequence came from a human donor in good health (CMV status not recorded). Some clones in this sample may be carry-over from other donors' samples. In nucleotides, the sequence is TGTGCCAGCAGCGCCAGGGGACAGTCCTACGAGCAGTACTTC. Translation gives CASSARGQSYEQYF.